This TCR beta chain was captured in a study of CD8 T cells in Susac syndrome. Study conclusions and caveats: Only a relatively small number of individuals were included in the TCR sequencing and HLA analysis.

Patients with stable or active relapsing-remitting disease, all of them treatment-naive, made up the multiple sclerosis controls. While CD8+ and CD4+ T cells were isolated negatively, TEMRA cells were enriched by FACS. CDR1 is LNHNV and CDR2 is YYDKDF in the germline V gene (reference sequence). The V end was cut by 5 bases, the J end by 3 bases, with 14 bases between. The CDR3 contains 14 residues. As concerns this clonotype: Its specificity is unknown.

RNA in amounts of about 0.5 to 1 ug was reverse transcribed with random hexamers. Coverage of TCR beta CDR3 amplification by immunoSEQ multiplex PCR extended to 54 Vbeta and 13 Jbeta. A single record per CDR3 protein comes from TCRdb applying MiXCR to the immunoSEQ multiplex PCR reads. The sample includes about 180,000 distinct CDR3 sequences, roughly 95% seen only once; the top ten take around 0.15%. The V and J genes are TRBV15 and TRBJ2-7; D gene uncertain. This receptor was obtained from a human donor with multiple sclerosis. Sequencing was carried out using CD8+ T cells from PBMCs. The CDR3 DNA reads as TGTGCCACCAGCTTTGGTCCACCCGACTACGAGCAGTACTTC. Amino acids: CATSFGPPDYEQYF. The full variable domain, in which reference TRBV15 and TRBJ2-7 provide the parts outside the CDR3, is DAMVIQNPRYQVTQFGKPVTLSCSQTLNHNVMYWYQQKSSQAPKLLFHYYDKDFNNEADTPDNFQSRRPNTSFCFLDIRSPGLGDTAMYLCATSFGPPDYEQYFGPGTRLTVT.